The present TCR beta chain was sequenced within a study of T cell responses to AZD1222 COVID-19 vaccine listed by TCRdb under 2021. Describing the broader study: TCR sequencing covered some 250 trial participants: nearly 210 given two doses of AZD1222 and 26 given two doses of MenACWY control vaccine. Trial participants were enrolled by age into subgroups of 18-55, 56-69 and 70-plus years, and around 150, 28 and 57 TCR-sequenced participants, respectively, were included in these subgroups. What the authors observed across the whole study: In the small 56-69-year group, the increase in depth fell short of significance, most likely because of low power. Participants were mostly white British, with more females than males. The authors suggested clonal diversity may have been underestimated. Because no samples from the day 14 peak response were available, repertoires could be characterized only after the peak T cell response. After two AZD1222 doses, both the breadth and the depth of spike-specific TCRs were significantly higher than at day 0 and than in MenACWY recipients. CD4 TCRs associated with the vaccine covered the entire spike protein, and the dominant responses were in regions 160-218 and 743-854. Reportedly, close to half of the unique spike-specific TCRs recognized epitopes lying outside the regions that are mutated in the B.1.351 and B.1.1.7 variants. Conclusions about previously exposed vaccinees are limited because only five to seven AZD1222 recipients were SARS-CoV-2 seropositive at baseline.

About this clone: It lacks a known antigen. No base-level quality is on record; no much larger clone is a single base apart.

The junction shows trimming of 5 bases on V and 12 bases on J, and the gene matches do not reach 8 bases of it. The CDR3 runs 12 residues from the cysteine to the phenylalanine. CDR3 DNA only is kept here, 36 bases in frame from base 1. The germline V gene yields MNHEY for CDR1 and SVGEGT for CDR2. According to the study, the label for this sample's time point signals: about 28 days (+/-7) after the second vaccine dose. AZD1222 recipients given second doses at about 4 weeks or at about 12 weeks were pooled, since spike-specific TCR depth and breadth were not found to differ between the two schedules. Vaccinee samples were obtained from the UK trials COV001 and COV002, which included a single-blind randomized controlled phase 2/3 trial of AZD1222 (ChAdOx1 nCoV-19) in healthy adults. For TCRbeta chain sequencing, PBMC samples from trial participants were taken at day 0 and at day 28 after the second dose.

The CDR3 regions of human TCRbeta chains were analyzed by immunosequencing. The paper's data handling went like this. TCRs in the repertoires were compared against a reference library of SARS-CoV-2-specific TCRs that had been generated with the MIRA antigen-specificity platform. Breadth was defined as the fraction of unique TCRs that were SARS-CoV-2-associated. Depth was defined as the fraction of total T cells that were SARS-CoV-2-associated. Using the MIRA data, every spike-specific TCR was mapped to the spike region that the TCR reacted to and assigned to either a CD4 or a CD8 class. Log10-transformed breadth and depth values were compared by one-way ANOVA with Sidak's multiple comparisons tests. TCRdb retrieved this table from immuneACCESS and kept in-frame rearrangements only. Not all clones are present; in checked studies, unresolved V genes account for under half, and no reason is known for the remainder. V and J calls and clone size come straight from that table; D and trimming were deduced from the DNA. The sample records tens of thousands of clones, around 92% of which are singletons. Approximately 7.6% of the sample is held by the ten biggest clonotypes.

Recombination joined TRBV6-2 or TRBV6-3 with TRBJ2-7, with TRBD1 matching 9 junction bases. The sequence derives from an adult who received the AZD1222 COVID-19 vaccine. The sequencing used peripheral blood, collected 28 days after the second AZD1222 dose. The CDR3 region reads CASSDPGQGMYF. The bases are TGTGCCAGCAGTGATCCCGGACAGGGGATGTACTTC.